These 20 T cell receptor beta chains came from one sample sequenced in a study of T cell responses to AZD1222 COVID-19 vaccine (dated by TCRdb to about 2021). In the paper's terms, the time point label means: baseline before first vaccination. Library preparation used the immunoSEQ multiplex PCR assay. The clones in this table, taken by TCRdb from immuneACCESS, are in-frame only. Not every clone is retained; where verified, under half of the shortfall comes from an unresolved V gene, and the cause of the rest is unknown. This sample gives around 160,000 clones in total; approximately 88% of them show up just once. The top ten clonotypes cover roughly 16% of the sample. The sample in question was peripheral blood, obtained on day 0 of AZD1222 vaccination. The receptors stem from an adult in good health.

The rearrangement uses TRBV5-6 and TRBJ2-5; a weak D match, TRBD1 (6 bases). The germline gives CDR1 SGHDT, CDR2 YYEEEE. V dropped 2 bases and J dropped 5 bases, with 25 bases sitting between them. CDR3 length: 18 amino acids. The CDR3: CASSLRLSGPRGRETQYF. CDR3 nucleotides: TGTGCCAGCAGCTTACGACTCTCCGGGCCCAGGGGCAGGGAGACCCAGTACTTC.

The chain joins TRBV27 to TRBJ1-5; 10 nucleotides line up with TRBD1. Germline V lookup: CDR1 MNHEY, CDR2 SMNVEV (reference sequence). V lost 4 bases and J lost 8; bases outside the gene matches: 5. The CDR3 consists of 14 residues. CDR3 DNA sequence: TGTGCCAGCAGTTCGACAGGGGGCGCGGAGCCCCAGCATTTT. This encodes CASSSTGGAEPQHF.

The table lists this clone with a few counts. The CDR3 bases are TGTGCCACCAGGGGCGAGGGGGGCGAATATGGCTACACCTTC. This codes for CATRGEGGEYGYTF. The V and J genes are TRBV24-1 and TRBJ1-2; TRBD1 is a possible D gene (6 bases). CDR1 KGHDR and CDR2 SFDVKD come from the germline V gene. V was pared by 7 bases and J by 5 bases, with 16 bases between. This CDR3 is built from 14 residues.

J is TRBJ1-2 and V is TRBV27, with D perhaps TRBD1 (5 bases). Trimming took 5 bases from V and 9 from J, leaving 13 bases between them. The germline CDR1 and CDR2 sequences are MNHEY and SMNVEV (reference sequence). This CDR3 spans 12 amino acids. CDR3 region: CASSTGANRYTF. In nucleotides, the CDR3 is TGTGCCAGCAGTACCGGGGCCAACCGCTACACCTTC.

The chain has TRBV7-2 and TRBJ2-7; D is possibly TRBD1 or TRBD2 (5 bases each). V was cut by 5 bases and J by 9 bases, with 17 bases left in between. The CDR3 is 13 residues long. CDR1 is SGHTA, CDR2 FQGNSA, per germline. CDR3 sequence reads: CASSDRLRLWQYF. In DNA form, the CDR3 reads TGTGCCAGCAGCGACAGACTACGGCTTTGGCAGTACTTC.

The chain couples TRBV6-2 or TRBV6-3 to TRBJ1-1; D is perhaps TRBD1 (5 bases). V lost 2 bases and J lost 5, with 9 bases in between. CDR1 and CDR2 from the germline V gene are MNHEY and SVGEGT. The CDR3 covers 13 residues. The CDR3 loop reads CASSYQGGTEAFF. The CDR3 nucleotides read TGTGCCAGCAGTTACCAGGGAGGAACTGAAGCTTTCTTT.

This clone was seen a few times. Other DNA sequences within the sample encode an identical CDR3. The rearrangement links TRBV5-6 to TRBJ1-2; 7 positions agree with TRBD1. CDR3 length: 14 residues. Trimming at V came to 1 base and at J to 5 bases, leaving 5 bases not matched to a gene. Looked up from germline, CDR1 is SGHDT and CDR2 is YYEEEE. The CDR3: CASSLLQGTYGYTF. CDR3 nucleotide sequence: TGTGCCAGCAGCTTGTTACAGGGGACTTATGGCTACACCTTC.

The J gene is TRBJ2-1, the V gene TRBV4-2; D is undetermined. Deletions cut 0 bases from V and 4 bases from J, with 4 bases between. In germline, CDR1 is LGHNA, CDR2 YNFKEQ. The CDR3 is 13 amino acids. The chain's CDR3 is CASSQERYNEQFF. CDR3 sequence (DNA): TGTGCCAGCAGCCAAGAGAGGTACAATGAGCAGTTCTTC.

The gene calls are TRBV3-1 (or the pseudogene TRBV3-2) and TRBJ2-7; 10 positions agree with TRBD2. This CDR3 has 15 amino acids. V lost 4 bases and J lost 0; bases outside the gene matches: 3. Germline V gene sequence: CDR1 LGHDT, CDR2 YNNKEL (reference sequence). Written as DNA, the CDR3 is TGTGCCAGCAGCCTATGGACTAGCGGCTCCTACGAGCAGTACTTC. It yields the protein CASSLWTSGSYEQYF.

The chain uses TRBV19 and TRBJ2-3; 12 nucleotides align to TRBD2. V trimming: 3 bases; J trimming: 3 bases; junction bases outside the gene matches: 13. CDR1 LNHDA and CDR2 SQIVND come from the germline V gene (reference sequence). The CDR3 length is 19 residues. CDR3 protein: CASSMPAIRLAGETDTQYF. CDR3 DNA sequence: TGTGCCAGTAGTATGCCCGCCATCAGACTAGCGGGGGAGACAGATACGCAGTATTTT. Together with reference TRBV19 and TRBJ2-3, the CDR3 gives the full variable domain: DGGITQSPKYLFRKEGQNVTLSCEQNLNHDAMYWYRQDPGQGLRLIYYSQIVNDFQKGDIAEGYSVSREKKESFPLTVTSAQKNPTAFYLCASSMPAIRLAGETDTQYFGPGTRLTVL.

V is TRBV28 and J is TRBJ1-5; maybe TRBD1 (6 bases). Trimming removed 3 bases at V and 6 bases at J, with 15 bases between. Germline V gives CDR1 MDHEN, CDR2 SYDVKM. The CDR3 is 15 residues long. The DNA of the CDR3 is TGTGCCAGCAGTTTCGGGGGGGCCGGGGGTCAGCCCCAGCATTTT. It translates to CASSFGGAGGQPQHF.

The V and J genes are TRBV11-2 and TRBJ2-5; D might be TRBD2 (6 bases). The CDR3 is made up of 15 amino acids. V was trimmed by 5 bases and J by 5 bases, leaving 18 bases between them. Looked up from germline, CDR1 is SGHAT and CDR2 is FQNNGV. The CDR3 spells CASSLLRLRGETQYF. Written as DNA, the CDR3 is TGTGCCAGCAGCCTACTCCGTCTGCGGGGTGAGACCCAGTACTTC.

The chain has TRBV6-5 and TRBJ2-3; perhaps TRBD1 as D (5 bases). CDR1 and CDR2 from the germline V gene are MNHEY and SVGAGI. The V gene lost 7 bases and the J gene lost 5 bases, with 16 bases spanning the gap. The CDR3 covers 14 residues. CDR3 loop: CASIHGAARDTQYF. As DNA, the CDR3 is TGTGCCAGCATTCATGGGGCCGCACGAGATACGCAGTATTTT.

DNA of the CDR3: TGTGCCAGCAGCTTAGGCCAACCGGGGGGCGAGCAGTACTTC. Translating it yields CASSLGQPGGEQYF. The V call is TRBV7-2, the J call TRBJ2-7; 7 nucleotides line up with TRBD2. Trimming cost V 1 base and J 6 bases; bases outside gene matches: 6. Germline CDR1 SGHTA, CDR2 FQGNSA. CDR3 length equals 14 residues. Filled out from reference TRBV7-2 and TRBJ2-7, the complete variable domain reads GAGVSQSPSNKVTEKGKDVELRCDPISGHTALYWYRQSLGQGLEFLIYFQGNSAPDKSGLPSDRFSAERTGGSVSTLTIQRTQQEDSAVYLCASSLGQPGGEQYFGPGTRLTVT.

V is TRBV4-1 and J is TRBJ2-7; D ambiguous. Trimming left V 1 base short and J 6 bases short, with 10 bases between. This CDR3 spans 13 amino acids. Germline CDR1 and CDR2: MGHRA and YSYEKL. The CDR3: CASSQGEVGEQYF. The CDR3 bases are TGCGCCAGCAGCCAAGGCGAGGTCGGCGAGCAGTACTTC.

The genes are TRBV5-8 and TRBJ1-1; D is undetermined. V lost 1 base and J 8 bases, leaving 6 bases between the germline ends. In germline, CDR1 is SGHTS, CDR2 YDEGEE. The CDR3 is 11 residues long. For the CDR3, the DNA is TGTGCCAGCAGCTTGTCAGAAGAAGCTTTCTTT. Amino acid sequence: CASSLSEEAFF.

The rearrangement links TRBV5-1 to TRBJ2-4, with a weak D call TRBD1 (6 bases). V was pared by 3 bases and J by 9 bases, with 16 bases between. Germline CDR1 reads SGHRS; CDR2 reads YFSETQ. CDR3 length equals 14 residues. CDR3 bases: TGCGCCAGCAGCTACGACCTAACAGGGTTCATTCAGTACTTC. Translation gives CASSYDLTGFIQYF. Based on the CDR3 plus reference TRBV5-1 and TRBJ2-4, the full variable domain is KAGVTQTPRYLIKTRGQQVTLSCSPISGHRSVSWYQQTPGQGLQFLFEYFSETQRNKGNFPGRFSGRQFSNSRSEMNVSTLELGDSALYLCASSYDLTGFIQYFGAGTRLSVL.

The V and J genes are TRBV3-1 (or the pseudogene TRBV3-2) and TRBJ2-5, with D maybe TRBD2 (7 bases). The V and J ends lost 4 bases and 2 bases respectively, with 17 bases between them. Germline CDR1 reads LGHDT; CDR2 reads YNNKEL (reference sequence). CDR3 length: 16 amino acids. CDR3 sequence (DNA): TGTGCCAGCAGCCGCAGCTCCGGGGGGCCTCAAGAGACCCAGTACTTC. Protein: CASSRSSGGPQETQYF.

This CDR3 is CASSRDRGSYTF. CDR3 sequence (DNA): TGTGCCAGCAGCCGGGACAGGGGTAGCTACACCTTC. This chain connects TRBV3-1 (or the pseudogene TRBV3-2) to TRBJ1-2; 10 bases align to TRBD1. Unmatched junction bases numbered 2, after V lost 4 bases and J lost 9 bases. The germline V gene has CDR1 LGHDT and CDR2 YNNKEL (reference sequence). The length of the CDR3 is 12 residues.

This chain links TRBV9 with TRBJ1-2, with 9 bases matching TRBD1. V gave up 0 bases and J gave up 6 bases; unmatched junction bases: 3. Germline loops: CDR1 SGDLS, CDR2 YYNGEE. The CDR3 runs 14 residues. The CDR3: CASSVGRTGDGYTF. CDR3 nucleotides: TGTGCCAGCAGCGTAGGAAGGACAGGGGATGGCTACACCTTC.